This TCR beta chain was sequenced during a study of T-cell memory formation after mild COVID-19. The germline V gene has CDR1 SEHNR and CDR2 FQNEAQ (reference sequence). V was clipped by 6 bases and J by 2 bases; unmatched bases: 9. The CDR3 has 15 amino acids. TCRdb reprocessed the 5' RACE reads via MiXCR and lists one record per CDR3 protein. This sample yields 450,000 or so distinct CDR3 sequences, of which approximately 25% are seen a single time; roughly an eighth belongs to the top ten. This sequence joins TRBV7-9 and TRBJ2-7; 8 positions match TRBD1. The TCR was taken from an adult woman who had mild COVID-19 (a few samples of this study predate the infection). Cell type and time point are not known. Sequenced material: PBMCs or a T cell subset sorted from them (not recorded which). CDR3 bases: TGTGCCAGCAGTCCCCCGGACAGGGTCCCCTACGAGCAGTACTTC. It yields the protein CASSPPDRVPYEQYF.